The TCR beta chain under discussion was sequenced for a study of cytomegalovirus exposure and HLA in healthy donors. Whole-study context: A later analysis reported the roughly 120 validation repertoires used the same platform as the approximately 670 first-cohort repertoires. Study observations and caveats: The CMV antigen specificity of three CMV-associated chains was confirmed through in vitro analysis. Listed as cytomegalovirus-associated were 150 or so TCR beta chains.

Measured with immunoSEQ multiplex PCR; TCRdb has only the in-frame clones, and not every one. The sample lists around 160,000 clones; 85% were seen once. Details on this clone: Its target is not known. Additional DNA sequences in this sample encode the identical CDR3.

The donors belonged to the 120-subject validation cohort, separate from the approximately 700-subject first cohort. The CDR3 has 15 residues. Germline CDR1 is SGHNT and CDR2 is YYREEE (reference sequence). V was trimmed by 1 base and J by 0 bases, leaving 9 bases between them. This clonotype originated in a man aged 25 to 40 in good health and CMV-seropositive. The V call is TRBV5-4, the J call TRBJ2-3; the D gene is possibly TRBD1 (6 bases). Source material: PBMCs. CDR3 sequence reads: CASSLPGTSTDTQYF. DNA of the CDR3: TGTGCCAGCAGCTTGCCTGGGACAAGCACAGATACGCAGTATTTT.